This T cell receptor (beta chain) emerged from a study of T-cell memory formation after mild COVID-19 (dated by TCRdb to about 2021). Turning to the overall study: TCR sequence clusters from the two donors were found to be largely donor specific. In two donors, T-cell clones that expanded and contracted after mild COVID-19 were tracked by sequencing TCRalpha and TCRbeta repertoires over time. Two young, previously healthy adult volunteers, one female and one male, were included in the cohort.

TCRdb names Illumina NovaSeq 6000 as the instrument used. TCRalpha and TCRbeta cDNA libraries were constructed by 5'RACE with constant-segment primers, with sample barcodes and unique molecular identifiers being introduced. Trizol reagent was used to extract RNA from every sample. The libraries were amplified in two PCR steps, and the second step added a second sample barcode and Illumina TruSeq adapters. Sequencing of libraries was performed on an Illumina NovaSeq with 2 x 150 bp paired-end reads. For the original study's pipeline: Demultiplexing of reads and collapsing into UMI-guided consensus sequences were performed with migec v1.2.7. With mixcr v2.1.11, UMI consensuses were aligned to TRA and TRB V and J templates and assembled into clonotypes. A clonotype was counted as expanded or contracted only if both edgeR and NoisET called the change significant, with noise models trained on biological replicates. For edgeR calls, a false discovery rate-adjusted p below 0.01 and a log2 fold-change threshold of 1 were applied. As an exploratory analysis of dynamics, max-normalized trajectories of the 1000 most abundant clonotypes were examined by PCA with hierarchical clustering. The CD4 or CD8 phenotype of responding clones was assigned using the separately sequenced CD4+ and CD8+ repertoires. TCRdb trimmed public reads at Q25 via fastp, called clones via MiXCR and kept in-frame beta chains. For every CDR3 protein sequence, its rows merge into one entry that carries the most common genes and DNA. TCRdb's processing, not the authors' own work, is the source of the V and J calls. The sample has about 470,000 distinct CDR3 sequences on record, around 25% of them singletons. The top ten clones comprise under 15% of the sample.

General study outcomes and caveats: Clones that contracted from day 15 to 85 showed balanced CD4/CD8 phenotypes, whereas a second wave of clones that expanded from day 15 to 37 leaned towards CD4+. The second-wave clones that peaked on day 37 were not confirmed to be SARS-CoV-2 specific. Contracting CD4+ clones were located mainly in the CM and EM memory subsets, whereas CD8+ clones were found to be enriched in EMRA. Some responding clones were detected in pre-infection memory, which suggested that pre-existing cross-reactive memory T cells had joined the SARS-CoV-2 response. Only a couple of mild cases were covered in the study, and larger cohorts including severe cases with pre-infection samples were considered necessary.

From the cysteine up to the phenylalanine, the CDR3 has a length of 14 residues. The CDR3 DNA has 42 bases and is translated from base 1. V is cut by 2 bases and J by 3 bases, and the space between the germline ends is 11 bases. CDR1 is given as SEHNR and CDR2 as FQNEAQ, both from the germline V gene (reference sequence). Ficoll-Paque density gradient centrifugation was used to isolate PBMCs. There are a few counts of this clonotype. Its recognized antigen is unknown. No base qualities exist here, and no much larger clone lies one base off it. The V and J genes are TRBV7-9 and TRBJ2-7; TRBD1 is a weak D gene call, 5 bases matching. Sequencing used PBMCs or a T cell subset sorted from them (not recorded which). The clonotype was recovered from an adult woman who had mild COVID-19 (a few samples of this study predate the infection). The sample titles of this study are shuffled in the database, so cell type and time point are left out; the donor was told from shared clones. Here the CDR3 is given as CASSLQDTHYEQYF. The nucleotide sequence reads as follows: TGTGCCAGCAGCTTACAGGACACCCACTACGAGCAGTACTTC.